The TCR beta chain described here comes from a study of beta chain features in type 1 diabetes. Study results and limitations: It was among patients, rather than healthy donors, that naive, central memory and Treg TCRB repertoires appeared more similar. Shorter TCRB CDR3s, moderately but significantly so, were found in Type 1 diabetes patients in all four CD4+ subsets.

The CDR3 totals 15 residues. The germline V and J ends were trimmed by 1 base and 1 base, with 10 bases remaining between them. The germline V gene has CDR1 LGHNA and CDR2 YNFKEQ. About this clone: Its cognate antigen is unknown.

The investigators reverse transcribed all of the isolated RNA, so they sequenced expressed TCRB transcripts. Method: immunoSEQ multiplex PCR; TCRdb's copy keeps in-frame clones and lacks some. Of approximately 250,000 clones in the sample, 15% to 20% were seen once. Specimen: naive CD4+ T cells from blood. The clonotype originates from a man aged 25-40 years with type 1 diabetes. The chain combines TRBV4-2 with TRBJ2-5; no firm D call. CDR3 loop: CASSQGVIPQETQYF. CDR3 coding DNA: TGTGCCAGCAGCCAAGGTGTCATCCCCCAAGAGACCCAGTACTTC.